The clone carrying this T cell receptor (beta chain) has just a few counts. Its cognate antigen is unknown. The data were taken from a study of cytomegalovirus exposure and HLA in healthy donors. Whole-study results and caveats: A later analysis associated some 18,000 TCR beta sequences with HLA alleles at a 0.05 false discovery rate.

PCR involved 60 Vbeta and 13 Jbeta primers. Profiling relied on immunoSEQ multiplex PCR, and the TCRdb table lists in-frame clones only, not all of them. The sample has 130,000 or so clones, roughly 82% seen once. The CDR3 is 15 residues long. Germline-derived CDR1 and CDR2 are KGHSH and LQKENI. With V trimmed by 6 bases and J by 0 bases, 5 bases remained unmatched. The rearrangement links TRBV18 to TRBJ1-1; 9 nucleotides agree with TRBD1. The sequenced sample was PBMCs. This TCR was sampled from a woman aged 18 to 35 in good health and CMV-seropositive. The CDR3 DNA follows: TGTGCCAGCTCTACAGGGGGCGCCTTGAACACTGAAGCTTTCTTT. Translated: CASSTGGALNTEAFF.